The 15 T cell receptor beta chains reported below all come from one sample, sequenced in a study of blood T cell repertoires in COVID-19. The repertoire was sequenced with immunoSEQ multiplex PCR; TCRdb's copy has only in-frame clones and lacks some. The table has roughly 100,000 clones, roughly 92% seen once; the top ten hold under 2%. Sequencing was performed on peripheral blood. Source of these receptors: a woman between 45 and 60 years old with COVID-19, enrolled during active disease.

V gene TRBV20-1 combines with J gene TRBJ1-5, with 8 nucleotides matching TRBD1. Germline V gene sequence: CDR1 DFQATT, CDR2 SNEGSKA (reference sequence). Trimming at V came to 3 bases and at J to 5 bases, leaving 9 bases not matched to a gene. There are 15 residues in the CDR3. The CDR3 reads CSASTGTGRDQPQHF. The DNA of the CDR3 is TGCAGTGCTAGTACCGGGACAGGAAGGGATCAGCCCCAGCATTTT.

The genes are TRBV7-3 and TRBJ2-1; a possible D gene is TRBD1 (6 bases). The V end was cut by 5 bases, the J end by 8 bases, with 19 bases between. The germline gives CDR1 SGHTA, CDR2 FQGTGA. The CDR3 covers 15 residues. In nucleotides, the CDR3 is TGTGCCAGCAGCCCCCACAACAGGGCTCGTGATGAGCAGTTCTTC. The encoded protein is CASSPHNRARDEQFF.

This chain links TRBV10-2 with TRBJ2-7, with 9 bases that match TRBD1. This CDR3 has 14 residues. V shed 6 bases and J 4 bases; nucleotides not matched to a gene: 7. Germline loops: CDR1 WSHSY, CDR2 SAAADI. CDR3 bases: TGCGCCAGCAGCCCCCGGGACAGGGTTTACGAGCAGTACTTC. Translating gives CASSPRDRVYEQYF.

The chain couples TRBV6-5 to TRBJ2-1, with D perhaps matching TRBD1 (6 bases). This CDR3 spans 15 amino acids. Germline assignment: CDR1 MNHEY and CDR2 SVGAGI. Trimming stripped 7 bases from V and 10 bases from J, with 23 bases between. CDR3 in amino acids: CASNYQGLGSGEQFF. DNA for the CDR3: TGTGCCAGCAATTATCAGGGGTTGGGGTCAGGCGAGCAGTTCTTC.

The CDR3 reads CASSQDTGGFYGYTF. CDR3 sequence (DNA): TGCGCCAGCAGCCAAGATACAGGGGGCTTCTATGGCTACACCTTC. J is TRBJ1-2 and V is TRBV4-1; 9 nucleotides match TRBD1. CDR3 length: 15 residues. Germline CDR1 and CDR2: MGHRA and YSYEKL. Trimming at V came to 0 bases and at J to 4 bases, leaving 3 bases not matched to a gene.

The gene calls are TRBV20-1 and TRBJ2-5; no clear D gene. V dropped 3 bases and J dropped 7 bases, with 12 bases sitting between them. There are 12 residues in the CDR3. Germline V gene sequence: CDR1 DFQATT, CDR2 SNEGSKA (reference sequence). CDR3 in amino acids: CSASRSGWTQYF. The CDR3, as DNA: TGCAGTGCTAGTCGGTCAGGTTGGACCCAGTACTTC.

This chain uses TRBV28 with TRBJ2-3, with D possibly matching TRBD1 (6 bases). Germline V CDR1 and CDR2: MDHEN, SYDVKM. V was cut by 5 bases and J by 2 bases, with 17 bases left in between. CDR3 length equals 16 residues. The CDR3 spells CASSTPNRVYTDTQYF. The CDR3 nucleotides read TGTGCCAGCAGTACTCCGAACAGGGTTTACACAGATACGCAGTATTTT.

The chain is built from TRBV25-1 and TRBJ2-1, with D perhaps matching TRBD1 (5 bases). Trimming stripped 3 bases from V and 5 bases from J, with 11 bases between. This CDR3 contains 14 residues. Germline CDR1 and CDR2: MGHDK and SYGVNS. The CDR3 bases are TGTGCCAGCAGTGAGACCAGGGTCAACAATGAGCAGTTCTTC. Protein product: CASSETRVNNEQFF.

Written as DNA, the CDR3 is TGTGCCAGCATCCTCAGGGCCGCAGATACGCAGTATTTT. This codes for CASILRAADTQYF. This chain joins TRBV5-8 and TRBJ2-3, with a possible D match to TRBD1 (5 bases). Germline assignment: CDR1 SGHTS and CDR2 YDEGEE. This CDR3 is built from 13 residues. Trimming stripped 6 bases from V and 4 bases from J, with 12 bases between.

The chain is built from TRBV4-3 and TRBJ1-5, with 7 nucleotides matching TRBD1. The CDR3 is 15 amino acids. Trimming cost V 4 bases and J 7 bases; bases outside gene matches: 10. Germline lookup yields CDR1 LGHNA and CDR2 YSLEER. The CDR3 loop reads CASSLVYRGLQPQHF. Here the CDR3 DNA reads TGCGCCAGCAGCCTAGTCTACAGGGGTTTGCAGCCCCAGCATTTT.

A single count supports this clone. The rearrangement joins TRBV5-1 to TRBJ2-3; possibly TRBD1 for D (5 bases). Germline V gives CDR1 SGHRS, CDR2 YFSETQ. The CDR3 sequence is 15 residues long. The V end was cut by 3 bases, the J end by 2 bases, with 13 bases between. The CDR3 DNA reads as TGCGCCAGCAGCTCCCTCGGACACTTCACAGATACGCAGTATTTT. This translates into CASSSLGHFTDTQYF.

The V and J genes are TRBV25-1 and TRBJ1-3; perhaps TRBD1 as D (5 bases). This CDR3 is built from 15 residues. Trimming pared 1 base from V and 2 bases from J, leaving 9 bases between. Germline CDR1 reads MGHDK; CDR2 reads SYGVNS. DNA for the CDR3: TGTGCCAGCAGTGAATTATCGGGGGCTGGAAACACCATATATTTT. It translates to CASSELSGAGNTIYF.

CDR3 loop: CASSLRVGQSADTIYF. In DNA form, the CDR3 reads TGTGCCAGCTCCCTGCGTGTTGGACAGTCCGCGGACACCATATATTTT. The chain links TRBV18 to TRBJ1-3; TRBD1 is a possible D gene (6 bases). V lost 6 bases and J lost 8, with 23 bases in between. This CDR3 is 16 amino acids long. Germline V gene sequence: CDR1 KGHSH, CDR2 LQKENI.

CDR3 coding DNA: TGTGCCAGCAGCTTAGTCTTAGCGGAAGACACAGATACGCAGTATTTT. Encoded protein: CASSLVLAEDTDTQYF. V usage is TRBV7-9 and J usage is TRBJ2-3; D is perhaps TRBD2 (6 bases). CDR1 SEHNR and CDR2 FQNEAQ come from the germline V gene (reference sequence). The CDR3 has 16 residues. V shed 1 base and J shed 2 bases, with 13 bases lying between them.

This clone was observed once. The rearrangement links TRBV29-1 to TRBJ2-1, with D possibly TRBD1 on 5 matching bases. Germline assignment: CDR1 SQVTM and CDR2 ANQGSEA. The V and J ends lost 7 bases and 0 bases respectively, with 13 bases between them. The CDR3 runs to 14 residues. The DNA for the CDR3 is TGCAGCGGGGGTGGGGCGAACTCCTACAATGAGCAGTTCTTC. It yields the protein CSGGGANSYNEQFF.